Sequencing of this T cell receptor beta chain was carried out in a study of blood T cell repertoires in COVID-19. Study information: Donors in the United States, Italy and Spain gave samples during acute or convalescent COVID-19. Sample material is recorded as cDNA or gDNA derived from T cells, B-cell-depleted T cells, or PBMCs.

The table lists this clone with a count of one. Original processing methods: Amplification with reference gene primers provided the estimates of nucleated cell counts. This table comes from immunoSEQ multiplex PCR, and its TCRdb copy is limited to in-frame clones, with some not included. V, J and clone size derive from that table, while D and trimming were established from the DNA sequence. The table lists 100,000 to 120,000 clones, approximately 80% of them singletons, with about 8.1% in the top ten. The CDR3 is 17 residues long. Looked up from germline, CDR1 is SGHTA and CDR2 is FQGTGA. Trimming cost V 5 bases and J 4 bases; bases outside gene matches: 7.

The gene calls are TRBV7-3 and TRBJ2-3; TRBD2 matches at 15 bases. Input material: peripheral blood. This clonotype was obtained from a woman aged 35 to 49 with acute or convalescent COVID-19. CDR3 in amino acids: CASSAKRTSGGADTQYF. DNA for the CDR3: TGTGCCAGCAGCGCGAAAAGGACTAGCGGGGGGGCAGATACGCAGTATTTT.